This T cell receptor (beta chain) is drawn from a study of response to subunit inactivated influenza vaccine. TCRdb analysed the RT-PCR reads with MiXCR anew, one entry per CDR3 protein. The sample has 500,000 to 550,000 distinct CDR3 sequences, 20% to 25% seen once. V was trimmed by 2 bases and J by 3 bases, leaving 15 bases between them. Germline-derived CDR1 and CDR2 are SQVTM and ANQGSEA. The CDR3 length is 15 residues. This sample was also put to use in a study of T cells expressing NK-cell markers. That source notes: The authors made TCR beta cDNA libraries by 5'RACE template switching. This switching added a universal primer site and UMIs. Sorted CD3+CD56+NKG2C+, CD3+CD56+NKG2C- and CD3+CD56-NKG2C+ T cells provided the TCR beta repertoires. Whether expanded NKG2C-expressing T cell clones recognize HCMV is unknown.

The TCR comes from a man aged 50 to 60 who received an inactivated influenza vaccine. The chain links TRBV29-1 to TRBJ2-3, with a weak D call TRBD1 (6 bases). Sequencing used CD4+ T cells sorted from PBMCs, obtained less than 13 days after vaccination. CDR3 residues: CSVEYDRLGTDTQYF. The CDR3 coding sequence is TGCAGCGTTGAATATGACAGGTTGGGAACAGATACGCAGTATTTT.